The rows below give T cell receptor beta chains drawn from one sample of a study of control samples from healthy donors and cancer patients. Sequenced by immunoSEQ multiplex PCR; TCRdb stores in-frame clones only, minus some. The data show 75,000 to 95,000 clones, roughly 83% seen once. The sequencing sample was made of PBMCs. These TCRs come from a man in his 70s with lung cancer. Both conserved end residues are part of each CDR3. The order of the fields is V gene, D gene, J gene, CDR3 protein, CDR3 DNA. The D gene is left open where the match is weak.

V: TRBV2; D: -; J: TRBJ1-2; CDR3: CASSGRAGPQTNYGYTF; DNA: TGTGCCAGCAGTGGGCGGGCAGGCCCTCAAACTAACTATGGCTACACCTTC
V: TRBV7-3; D: -; J: TRBJ2-3; CDR3: CASSLIRGPTDTQYF; DNA: TGTGCCAGCAGCTTAATTCGGGGACCCACAGATACGCAGTATTTT
V: TRBV7-9; D: TRBD2; J: TRBJ2-3; CDR3: CASSPGTSLDTQYF; DNA: TGTGCCAGCAGCCCGGGGACTAGCTTGGATACGCAGTATTTT
V: TRBV6-2/TRBV6-3; D: TRBD2; J: TRBJ2-7; CDR3: CASSHGLASALDNYEQYF; DNA: TGTGCCAGCAGCCACGGACTAGCGTCCGCCCTCGACAACTACGAGCAGTACTTC
V: TRBV5-1; D: -; J: TRBJ1-1; CDR3: CASSPRQEGQAFF; DNA: TGCGCCAGCAGCCCACGACAAGAAGGCCAAGCTTTCTTT
V: TRBV2; D: -; J: TRBJ1-1; CDR3: CASKPPGQMNTEAFF; DNA: TGTGCCAGTAAACCTCCAGGACAGATGAACACTGAAGCTTTCTTT
V: TRBV21-1; D: -; J: TRBJ2-1; CDR3: CASSRSQGSSYNEQFF; DNA: TGTGCCAGCAGCAGGTCCCAGGGAAGCTCCTACAATGAGCAGTTCTTC
V: TRBV30; D: TRBD1; J: TRBJ1-2; CDR3: CAWSVIRGQGNGYTF; DNA: TGTGCCTGGAGTGTAATACGGGGACAGGGCAATGGCTACACCTTC
V: TRBV23-1; D: -; J: TRBJ1-1; CDR3: CASSLGRRNTEAFF; DNA: TGCGCCAGCAGTCTCGGACGCCGGAACACTGAAGCTTTCTTT
V: TRBV15; D: -; J: TRBJ2-1; CDR3: CATQLEKYNEQFF; DNA: TGTGCCACCCAACTAGAGAAGTACAATGAGCAGTTCTTC
V: TRBV19; D: -; J: TRBJ1-1; CDR3: CASSIVGVGTEAFF; DNA: TGTGCCAGTAGTATAGTTGGGGTTGGCACTGAAGCTTTCTTT